The entry that follows covers one T cell receptor beta chain sequence. This entry belongs to a study of cytomegalovirus exposure and HLA in healthy donors. This CDR3 comprises 11 residues. The germline CDR1 and CDR2 sequences are SQVTM and ANQGSEA. Unmatched junction bases numbered 2, after V lost 3 bases and J lost 8 bases. Vbeta (60) and Jbeta (13) primers were used in the PCR. The method was immunoSEQ multiplex PCR; TCRdb's version includes in-frame clones alone and lacks a portion of them. The sample contains 65,000 to 80,000 clones, around three quarters of which appear only once. V usage is TRBV29-1 and J usage is TRBJ1-2; TRBD1 matches at 8 bases. The TCR was taken from a woman aged 35 to 49 in good health and CMV-seropositive. What was sequenced was PBMCs. DNA of the CDR3: TGCAGCGTTGACAGGGGGCTCGGCTACACCTTC. As protein: CSVDRGLGYTF.